The clone carrying this T cell receptor beta chain was found a few times. As yet, its antigen is unknown. The sample belongs to a study of T cell repertoires in cytomegalovirus infection. TCRdb reprocessed the reads with MiXCR, giving one entry per CDR3 protein. The table shows roughly 860,000 distinct CDR3 sequences, with about 33% occurring only once. Study findings and constraints: Ex vivo, HLA-C-restricted CMV-specific TCR beta clonotypes prevailed over the rest of the response.

Germline CDR1 and CDR2: DFQATT and SNEGSKA (reference sequence). After removal of 0 bases from V and 8 bases from J, the junction contained 15 bases not matched to a gene. The CDR3 runs to 17 residues. The sequence was collected from a human donor in good health (CMV status not recorded). Some clones in this sample may be carry-over from other donors' samples. The V gene is TRBV20-1, the J gene TRBJ1-4; TRBD1 agrees at 7 bases. Sequenced here: cultured CD8+ T cells from PBMCs, sampled from culture after CMV antigen stimulation. CDR3 region: CSARDRQGRLVDEKLFF. The CDR3 bases are TGCAGTGCTAGAGATCGACAGGGACGACTTGTAGACGAAAAACTGTTTTTT.